Below are 19 T cell receptor beta chains sequenced from a single sample in a study of cytomegalovirus exposure and HLA in healthy donors. The PCR was carried out with 60 Vbeta primers and 13 Jbeta primers. Assay: immunoSEQ multiplex PCR; the TCRdb copy retains only in-frame clones and omits some. The sample includes roughly 170,000 clones, about three quarters seen only once; the top ten take roughly 1.4%. Specimen: PBMCs. Receptors were obtained from a woman aged 30 to 39 in good health and CMV-seropositive.

The V gene is TRBV28, the J gene TRBJ1-5; D is perhaps TRBD1 (5 bases). The CDR3 loop spans 14 amino acids. Germline V gives CDR1 MDHEN, CDR2 SYDVKM. V lost 3 bases and J lost 6, with 12 bases in between. CDR3 coding DNA: TGTGCCAGCAGTTTGGGGGGGGTGGGTCAGCCCCAGCATTTT. This gives the protein CASSLGGVGQPQHF.

V usage is TRBV11-3 and J usage is TRBJ2-1; TRBD2 matches 14 bases. CDR3 length: 17 amino acids. Germline lookup yields CDR1 SGHNT and CDR2 YENEEA. V trimming: 5 bases; J trimming: 9 bases; junction bases outside the gene matches: 12. CDR3 protein: CASSRAGTSGRSGEQFF. CDR3 nucleotide sequence: TGTGCCAGCAGCCGGGCAGGGACTAGCGGGAGATCAGGTGAGCAGTTCTTC.

The J gene is TRBJ2-7, the V gene TRBV5-1; possible D gene TRBD2, 6 bases. The CDR3 loop spans 14 amino acids. Per germline, CDR1 SGHRS and CDR2 YFSETQ. V gave up 2 bases and J gave up 3 bases, with 12 bases separating them. In nucleotides, the CDR3 is TGCGCCAGCAGCTTCCGGCGGGGCGGCTACGAGCAGTACTTC. Encoded protein: CASSFRRGGYEQYF.

This clone has a handful of counts. V usage is TRBV5-1 and J usage is TRBJ2-7, with D maybe TRBD1 (7 bases). The V gene lost 0 bases and the J gene lost 3 bases, with 16 bases spanning the gap. The CDR3 length is 16 residues. Germline CDR1 is SGHRS and CDR2 is YFSETQ. DNA for the CDR3: TGCGCCAGCAGCTTGGTAGGGGGGACAGCGGACTACGAGCAGTACTTC. This translates into CASSLVGGTADYEQYF.

This sequence joins TRBV4-3 and TRBJ2-7; 7 bases align to TRBD2. This CDR3 spans 16 amino acids. Germline values: CDR1 LGHNA, CDR2 YSLEER. V lost 4 bases to trimming and J lost 2 bases; unmatched junction nucleotides: 11. The CDR3 spells CASSPRDYPNAYEQYF. CDR3 DNA sequence: TGCGCCAGCAGCCCTAGGGACTACCCCAACGCCTACGAGCAGTACTTC.

V usage is TRBV25-1 and J usage is TRBJ2-5; 12 nucleotides match TRBD2. V trimming: 6 bases; J trimming: 5 bases; junction bases outside the gene matches: 16. The CDR3 is made up of 18 amino acids. CDR1 is MGHDK and CDR2 is SYGVNS in the germline V gene. The CDR3 DNA sequence: TGTGCCAGCAGCCCCCGGCCAGCTAGCGGGAGGGCAGGGGAGACCCAGTACTTC. This translates into CASSPRPASGRAGETQYF.

The genes are TRBV27 and TRBJ2-5; tentative D call: TRBD2 (6 bases). The CDR3 extends over 15 amino acids. V lost 4 bases, J lost 2 bases, and 14 bases lay in between. Germline lookup yields CDR1 MNHEY and CDR2 SMNVEV (reference sequence). The CDR3 DNA follows: TGTGCCAGCAGTTCCCTAGCGCCTCCACAAGAGACCCAGTACTTC. Protein sequence: CASSSLAPPQETQYF.

The chain employs TRBV15 and TRBJ1-2; 8 bases align to TRBD1. This CDR3 region has 16 residues. With 2 bases clipped from V and 4 bases from J, the junction kept 9 bases outside the gene matches. Germline CDR1 LNHNV, CDR2 YYDKDF (reference sequence). The CDR3 bases are TGTGCCACCAGCAGACCTCTCGCCGGGACAGGCTATGGCTACACCTTC. Translated, it gives CATSRPLAGTGYGYTF.

J is TRBJ2-1 and V is TRBV4-2; 8 bases fit TRBD2. This CDR3 has 14 residues. Germline CDR1 LGHNA, CDR2 YNFKEQ. V lost 4 bases and J lost 8; bases outside the gene matches: 7. The CDR3 bases are TGTGCCAGCAGCCCTCGGGGGGGCAGCGATGAGCAGTTCTTC. It is translated as CASSPRGGSDEQFF.

The chain joins TRBV7-9 to TRBJ2-5; weak D call: TRBD1 (6 bases). CDR3 length equals 15 residues. The germline V gene encodes CDR1 SEHNR and CDR2 FQNEAQ (reference sequence). With 5 bases removed from V and 2 bases from J, the gap between germline ends came to 15 bases. Here the CDR3 reads CASSANRDPQETQYF. The CDR3 DNA sequence: TGTGCCAGCAGCGCCAACAGGGATCCTCAAGAGACCCAGTACTTC.

The V and J genes are TRBV18 and TRBJ2-1; D is possibly TRBD1 (6 bases). The germline V gene encodes CDR1 KGHSH and CDR2 LQKENI. The CDR3 length is 14 residues. V dropped 6 bases and J dropped 5 bases, with 14 bases sitting between them. CDR3 sequence reads: CASSRGQKDNEQFF. Written as DNA, the CDR3 is TGTGCCAGCTCCCGAGGACAGAAGGACAATGAGCAGTTCTTC.

The rearrangement links TRBV6-1 to TRBJ1-1; weak D call: TRBD1 (6 bases). Germline V gene data show CDR1 as MNHNS and CDR2 as SASEGT. CDR3 length: 14 residues. The V end lost 6 bases, the J end lost 4 bases, and 15 bases lay between the germline ends. In DNA, the CDR3 is TGTGCCAGCAGCGGTACAGGGTGGGGCACTGAAGCTTTCTTT. Translated, it gives CASSGTGWGTEAFF.

The chain uses TRBV5-1 and TRBJ2-6; TRBD1 aligns across 7 bases. The germline V gene encodes CDR1 SGHRS and CDR2 YFSETQ. Unmatched junction bases numbered 3, after V lost 0 bases and J lost 0 bases. This CDR3 contains 17 residues. Written as DNA, the CDR3 is TGCGCCAGCAGCTTGGAGGGACAGAGCTCTGGGGCCAACGTCCTGACTTTC. Protein product: CASSLEGQSSGANVLTF.

The J gene is TRBJ2-7, the V gene TRBV6-5; tentatively, D is TRBD1 (6 bases). The V gene's germline CDR1 is MNHEY and CDR2 SVGAGI. The length of the CDR3 is 13 residues. V was clipped by 6 bases and J by 3 bases, with 12 bases between them. In DNA, the CDR3 is TGTGCCAGCAGAGCGGACAGCTACTACGAGCAGTACTTC. This encodes CASRADSYYEQYF.

Only a few counts were recorded for this clone. This chain links TRBV6-5 with TRBJ1-5; possible D gene TRBD1, 5 bases. Germline-derived CDR1 and CDR2 are MNHEY and SVGAGI. This CDR3 comprises 15 residues. Trimming took off 4 bases at V and 5 bases at J, with 15 bases between the two ends. The CDR3: CASSLTGGVDQPQHF. DNA of the CDR3: TGTGCCAGCAGTTTGACTGGGGGGGTCGATCAGCCCCAGCATTTT.

The chain employs TRBV7-8 and TRBJ1-1; D is ambiguous. The V gene's germline CDR1 is SGHVS and CDR2 FQNEAQ. The V end was cut by 3 bases, the J end by 3 bases, with 17 bases between. The CDR3 has 16 residues. The CDR3 nucleotides are TGTGCCAGCAGCTTGACCGAAGGGATCGGGGACACTGAAGCTTTCTTT. Its protein is CASSLTEGIGDTEAFF.

The V call is TRBV7-6, the J call TRBJ2-1, with D uncertain. Germline CDR1 is SGHVS and CDR2 is FNYEAQ. The CDR3 is made up of 13 amino acids. Trimming took 3 bases from V and 8 from J, leaving 11 bases between them. The CDR3 DNA follows: TGTGCCAGCAGCTTTCCGGTTGCGCATGAGCAGTTCTTC. Amino acid sequence: CASSFPVAHEQFF. Drawing the rest from reference TRBV7-6 and TRBJ2-1, the complete variable domain is GAGVSQSPRYKVTKRGQDVALRCDPISGHVSLYWYRQALGQGPEFLTYFNYEAQQDKSGLPNDRFSAERPEGSISTLTIQRTEQRDSAMYRCASSFPVAHEQFFGPGTRLTVL.

The chain links TRBV30 to TRBJ1-2; 7 nucleotides match TRBD1. This CDR3 is built from 11 residues. Germline V CDR1 and CDR2: GTSNPN, SVGIG (reference sequence). The V segment lost 5 bases and the J segment 8 bases; nucleotides outside the gene matches: 5. The CDR3 protein is CAWGAGGGYTF. In DNA form, the CDR3 reads TGTGCCTGGGGGGCAGGGGGAGGCTACACCTTC.

The chain couples TRBV28 to TRBJ2-1, with D possibly being TRBD1 (5 bases). The CDR3 covers 15 residues. Germline CDR1 reads MDHEN; CDR2 reads SYDVKM. V was cut by 3 bases and J by 4 bases, with 13 bases left in between. The CDR3 reads CASSFPQGVYNEQFF. The CDR3, as DNA: TGTGCCAGCAGTTTCCCCCAGGGTGTGTACAATGAGCAGTTCTTC.